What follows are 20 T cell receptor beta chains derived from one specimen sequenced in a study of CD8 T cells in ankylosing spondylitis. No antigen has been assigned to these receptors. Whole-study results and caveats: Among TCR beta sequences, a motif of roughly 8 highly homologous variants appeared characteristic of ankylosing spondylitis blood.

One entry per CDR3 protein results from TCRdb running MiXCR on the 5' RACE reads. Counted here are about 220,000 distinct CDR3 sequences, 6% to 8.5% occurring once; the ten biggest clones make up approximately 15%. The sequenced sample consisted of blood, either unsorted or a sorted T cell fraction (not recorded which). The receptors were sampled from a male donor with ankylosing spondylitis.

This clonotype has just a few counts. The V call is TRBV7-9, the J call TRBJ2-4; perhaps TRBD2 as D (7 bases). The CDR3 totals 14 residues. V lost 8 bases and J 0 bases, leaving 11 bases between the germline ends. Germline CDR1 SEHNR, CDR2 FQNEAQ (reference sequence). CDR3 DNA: TGTGCCAGCGGGGGGGCGGTAGCCAAAAACATTCAGTACTTC. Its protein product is CASGGAVAKNIQYF.

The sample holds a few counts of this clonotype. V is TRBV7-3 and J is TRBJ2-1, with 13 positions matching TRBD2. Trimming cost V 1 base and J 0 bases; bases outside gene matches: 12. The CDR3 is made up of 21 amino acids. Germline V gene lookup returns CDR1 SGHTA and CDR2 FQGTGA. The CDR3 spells CASSLRWGLAGYPDSYNEQFF. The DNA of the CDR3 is TGTGCCAGCAGCTTAAGGTGGGGACTAGCGGGATATCCGGACTCCTACAATGAGCAGTTCTTC.

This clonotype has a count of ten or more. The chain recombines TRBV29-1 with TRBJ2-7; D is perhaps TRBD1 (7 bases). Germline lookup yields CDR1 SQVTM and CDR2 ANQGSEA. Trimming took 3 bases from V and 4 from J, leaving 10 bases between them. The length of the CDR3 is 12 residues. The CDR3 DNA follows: TGCAGCGTTGAGGAGGGGGCTTACGAGCAGTACTTC. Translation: CSVEEGAYEQYF.

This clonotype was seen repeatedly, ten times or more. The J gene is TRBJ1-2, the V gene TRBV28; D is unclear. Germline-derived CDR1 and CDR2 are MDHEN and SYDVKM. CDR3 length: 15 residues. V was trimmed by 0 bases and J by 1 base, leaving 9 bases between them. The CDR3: CASSLWRESNYGYTF. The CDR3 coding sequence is TGTGCCAGCAGTTTATGGAGGGAGAGTAACTATGGCTACACCTTC.

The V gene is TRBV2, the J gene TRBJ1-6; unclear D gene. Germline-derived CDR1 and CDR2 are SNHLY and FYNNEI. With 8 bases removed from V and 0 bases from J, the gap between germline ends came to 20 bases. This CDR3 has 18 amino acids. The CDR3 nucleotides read TGTGCCAGCTCTCGGTCACTGCCTCGTAGCTCCTATAATTCACCCCTCCACTTT. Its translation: CASSRSLPRSSYNSPLHF.

CDR3 DNA: TGTGCCAGCGGCCAGGGACTAGTGCCTCGAGAGACCCAGTACTTC. This codes for CASGQGLVPRETQYF. This chain connects TRBV7-8 to TRBJ2-5, with 8 bases fitting TRBD2. The CDR3 is 15 residues long. V shed 8 bases and J 4 bases; nucleotides not matched to a gene: 12. Germline CDR1 and CDR2: SGHVS and FQNEAQ.

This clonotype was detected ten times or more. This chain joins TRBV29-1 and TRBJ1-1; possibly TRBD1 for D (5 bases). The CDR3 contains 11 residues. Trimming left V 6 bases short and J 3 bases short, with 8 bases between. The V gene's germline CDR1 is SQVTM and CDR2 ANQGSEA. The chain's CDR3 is CSVIGDTEAFF. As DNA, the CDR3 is TGCAGCGTGATAGGGGACACTGAAGCTTTCTTT.

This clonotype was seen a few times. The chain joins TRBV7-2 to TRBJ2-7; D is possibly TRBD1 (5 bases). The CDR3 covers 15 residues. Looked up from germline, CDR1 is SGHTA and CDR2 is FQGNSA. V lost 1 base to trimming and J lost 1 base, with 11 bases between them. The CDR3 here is CASSLVSGLSYEQYF. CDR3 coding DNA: TGTGCCAGCAGCTTAGTGTCAGGGCTTTCCTACGAGCAGTACTTC.

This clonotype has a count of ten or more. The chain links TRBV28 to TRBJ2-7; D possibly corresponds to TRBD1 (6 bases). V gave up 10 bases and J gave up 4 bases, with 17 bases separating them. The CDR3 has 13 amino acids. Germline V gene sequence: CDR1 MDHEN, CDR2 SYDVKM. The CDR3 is CATIAGATYEQYF. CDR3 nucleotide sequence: TGTGCCACCATCGCAGGGGCAACTTACGAGCAGTACTTC.

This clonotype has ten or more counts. As DNA, the CDR3 is TGTGCCAGCAGAGACCGCCGGGTCGTCTATGGCTACACCTTC. Amino acid sequence: CASRDRRVVYGYTF. The chain uses TRBV6-1 and TRBJ1-2; D gene ambiguous. CDR3 length: 14 residues. V shed 6 bases and J shed 4 bases, with 15 bases lying between them. The germline V gene encodes CDR1 MNHNS and CDR2 SASEGT.

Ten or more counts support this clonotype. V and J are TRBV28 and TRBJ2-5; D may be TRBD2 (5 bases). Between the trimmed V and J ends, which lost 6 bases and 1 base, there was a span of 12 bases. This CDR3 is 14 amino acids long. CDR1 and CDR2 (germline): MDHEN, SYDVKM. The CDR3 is CASSPRRGQETQYF. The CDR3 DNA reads TGTGCCAGCAGCCCTCGTCGGGGCCAAGAGACCCAGTACTTC.

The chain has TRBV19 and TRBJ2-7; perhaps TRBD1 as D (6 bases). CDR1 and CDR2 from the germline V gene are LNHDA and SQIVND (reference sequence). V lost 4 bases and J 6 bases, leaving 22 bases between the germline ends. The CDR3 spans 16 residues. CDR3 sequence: CASSNPVQGWNREQYF. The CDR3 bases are TGTGCCAGTAGTAATCCCGTCCAGGGGTGGAACCGCGAGCAGTACTTC.

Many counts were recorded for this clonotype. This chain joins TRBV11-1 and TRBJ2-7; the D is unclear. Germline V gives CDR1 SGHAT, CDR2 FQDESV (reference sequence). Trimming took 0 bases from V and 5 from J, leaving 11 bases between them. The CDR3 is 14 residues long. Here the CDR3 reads CASSLAHGVDEQYF. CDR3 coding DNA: TGTGCCAGCAGCTTAGCGCATGGGGTCGACGAGCAGTACTTC.

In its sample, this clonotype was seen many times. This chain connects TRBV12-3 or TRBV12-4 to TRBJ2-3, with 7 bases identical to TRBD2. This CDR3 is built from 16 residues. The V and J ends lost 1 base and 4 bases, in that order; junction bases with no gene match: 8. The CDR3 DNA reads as TGTGCCAGCAGTTTAGTCCCAGCGGGAATGTCAGATACGCAGTATTTT. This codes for CASSLVPAGMSDTQYF.

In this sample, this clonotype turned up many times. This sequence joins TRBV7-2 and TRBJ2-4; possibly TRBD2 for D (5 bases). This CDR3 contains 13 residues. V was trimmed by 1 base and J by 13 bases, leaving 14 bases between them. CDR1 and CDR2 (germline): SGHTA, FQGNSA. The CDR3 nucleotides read TGTGCCAGCAGCTTAGGTAGGACTGCGGAACAGTACTTC. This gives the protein CASSLGRTAEQYF. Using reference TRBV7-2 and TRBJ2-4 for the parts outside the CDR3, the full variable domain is GAGVSQSPSNKVTEKGKDVELRCDPISGHTALYWYRQSLGQGLEFLIYFQGNSAPDKSGLPSDRFSAERTGGSVSTLTIQRTQQEDSAVYLCASSLGRTAEQYFGAGTRLSVL.

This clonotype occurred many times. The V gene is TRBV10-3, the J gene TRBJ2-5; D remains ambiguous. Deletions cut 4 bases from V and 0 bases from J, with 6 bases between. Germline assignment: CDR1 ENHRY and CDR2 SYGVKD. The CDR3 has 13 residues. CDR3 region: CAISVAYQETQYF. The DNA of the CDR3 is TGTGCCATCAGTGTTGCCTACCAAGAGACCCAGTACTTC.

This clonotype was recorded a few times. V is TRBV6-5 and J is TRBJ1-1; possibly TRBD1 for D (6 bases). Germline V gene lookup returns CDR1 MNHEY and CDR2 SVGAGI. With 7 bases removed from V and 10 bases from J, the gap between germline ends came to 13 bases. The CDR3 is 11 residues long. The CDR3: CASTSDRRAFF. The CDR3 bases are TGTGCCAGCACCTCGGACAGACGAGCTTTCTTT.

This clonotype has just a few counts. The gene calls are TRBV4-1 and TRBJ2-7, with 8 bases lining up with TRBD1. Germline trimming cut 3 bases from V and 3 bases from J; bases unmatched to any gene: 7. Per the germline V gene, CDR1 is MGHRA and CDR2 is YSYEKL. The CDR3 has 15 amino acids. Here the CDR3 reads CASSQTTGVLYEQYF. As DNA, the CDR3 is TGCGCCAGCAGCCAGACGACAGGGGTTCTCTACGAGCAGTACTTC.

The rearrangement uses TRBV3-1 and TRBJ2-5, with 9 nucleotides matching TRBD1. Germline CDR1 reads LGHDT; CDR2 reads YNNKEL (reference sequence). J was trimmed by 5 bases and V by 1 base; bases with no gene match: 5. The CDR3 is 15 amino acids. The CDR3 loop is CASSQGDRVVETQYF. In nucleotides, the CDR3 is TGTGCCAGCAGCCAAGGGGACAGGGTTGTCGAGACCCAGTACTTC.

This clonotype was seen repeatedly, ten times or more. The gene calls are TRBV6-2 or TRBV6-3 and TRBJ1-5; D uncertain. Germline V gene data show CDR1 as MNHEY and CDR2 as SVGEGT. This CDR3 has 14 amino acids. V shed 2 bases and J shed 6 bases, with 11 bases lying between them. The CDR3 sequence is CASSYKGFGQPQHF. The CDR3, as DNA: TGTGCCAGCAGTTACAAAGGATTTGGTCAGCCCCAGCATTTT.